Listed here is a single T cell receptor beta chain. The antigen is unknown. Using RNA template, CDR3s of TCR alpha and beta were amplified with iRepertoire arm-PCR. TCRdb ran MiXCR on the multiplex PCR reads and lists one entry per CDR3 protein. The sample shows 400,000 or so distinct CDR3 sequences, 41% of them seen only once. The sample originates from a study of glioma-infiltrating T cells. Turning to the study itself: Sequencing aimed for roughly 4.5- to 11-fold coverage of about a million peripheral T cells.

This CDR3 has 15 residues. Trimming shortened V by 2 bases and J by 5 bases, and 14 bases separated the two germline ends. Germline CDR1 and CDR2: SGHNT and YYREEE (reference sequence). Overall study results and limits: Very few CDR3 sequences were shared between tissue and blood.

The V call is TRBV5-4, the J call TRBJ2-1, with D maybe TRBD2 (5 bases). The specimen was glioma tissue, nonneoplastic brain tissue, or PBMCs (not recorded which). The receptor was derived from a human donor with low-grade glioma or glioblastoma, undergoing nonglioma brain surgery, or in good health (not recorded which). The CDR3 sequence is CASSFNLGGNNEQFF. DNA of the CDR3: TGTGCCAGCAGCTTCAATTTAGGAGGTAACAATGAGCAGTTCTTC.